The 17 T cell receptor beta chains in this list originate from one sample, sequenced in a study of blood T cells in healthy people across ages. Next came a second PCR, run for about 7 to 12 cycles, which used a sample-barcoded 5' primer along with a J-beta primer mix. Via MiXCR, TCRdb re-called the 5' RACE reads, giving one row per CDR3 protein. Here the sample spans hundreds of thousands of distinct CDR3 sequences, around half being singletons. Sequencing was done on a sample of blood. The source of these receptors is an elderly man in good health.

To note about this clonotype: This may be a read error: a much more frequent sequence differs by one nucleotide. The chain recombines TRBV25-1 with TRBJ2-4; TRBD2 matches 7 bases. The CDR3 is 13 amino acids. Germline trimming cut 5 bases from V and 15 bases from J; bases unmatched to any gene: 13. Germline CDR1 and CDR2: MGHDK and SYGVNS. For the CDR3, the DNA is TGTGCCAGCAGTCCCGGGACTACCTACGAGCGGTACTTC. Amino acid sequence: CASSPGTTYERYF.

This clonotype occurred once. The chain links TRBV20-1 to TRBJ2-7, with a tentative D call TRBD2 (6 bases). The CDR3 contains 15 residues. V was cut by 6 bases and J by 0 bases, with 18 bases left in between. Germline CDR1 reads DFQATT; CDR2 reads SNEGSKA (reference sequence). The CDR3 DNA reads as TGCAGTGCGGGGACGAGCGGGCACCCCTCCTACGAGCAGTACTTC. Translating it yields CSAGTSGHPSYEQYF.

The rearrangement joins TRBV7-2 to TRBJ2-5; a possible D gene is TRBD1 (5 bases). The J call may be in error: the DNA end matches TRBJ2-7 better. The V gene's germline CDR1 is SGHTA and CDR2 FQGNSA. The CDR3 length is 15 residues. The CDR3 loop reads CASSLEALWGHEQYF. The CDR3 DNA is TGTGCCAGCAGCTTAGAGGCGTTGTGGGGCCACGAGCAGTACTTC.

There are a few counts of this clonotype. The chain is built from TRBV5-8 and TRBJ2-7; D may correspond to TRBD1 or TRBD2 (5 bases each). The J call may be mistaken, given a closer DNA end match to TRBJ2-5. Germline CDR1 reads SGHTS; CDR2 reads YDEGEE. The CDR3 contains 16 residues. CDR3 in amino acids: CASSLAGRAGAETQYF. For the CDR3, the DNA is TGTGCCAGCAGCTTGGCCGGAAGGGCCGGGGCAGAGACCCAGTACTTC.

The V call is TRBV12-3 or TRBV12-4, the J call TRBJ1-2; D is unresolved. This CDR3 has 13 amino acids. Trimming left V 3 bases short and J 8 bases short, with 13 bases between. CDR3 bases: TGTGCCAGCAGTTTGGGTTTCCAATTCGGCTACACCTTC. It specifies CASSLGFQFGYTF.

The chain joins TRBV6-2 or TRBV6-3 to TRBJ2-3; perhaps TRBD2 as D (5 bases). The germline V and J ends were trimmed by 2 bases and 7 bases, with 7 bases remaining between them. This CDR3 is 12 amino acids long. Germline V gene sequence: CDR1 MNHEY, CDR2 SVGEGT. The CDR3 DNA is TGTGCCAGCAGTTACGGGAGTTATACGCAGTATTTT. Protein sequence: CASSYGSYTQYF.

This clonotype was picked up many times. The chain employs TRBV7-2 and TRBJ2-3, with D perhaps TRBD2 (6 bases). The V end lost 0 bases, the J end lost 5 bases, and 9 bases lay between the germline ends. Germline-derived CDR1 and CDR2 are SGHTA and FQGNSA. This CDR3 is 14 amino acids long. CDR3 loop: CASSLAVGGDTQYF. In DNA, the CDR3 is TGTGCCAGCAGCTTAGCGGTGGGGGGAGATACGCAGTATTTT.

This chain links TRBV4-1 with TRBJ1-2; weak D call: TRBD1 (5 bases). The V gene lost 3 bases and the J gene lost 4 bases, with 9 bases spanning the gap. This CDR3 has 13 residues. Germline loops: CDR1 MGHRA, CDR2 YSYEKL. The CDR3 region is CASSQQGPYGYTF. DNA for the CDR3: TGCGCCAGCAGCCAGCAGGGCCCCTATGGCTACACCTTC.

The chain links TRBV5-1 to TRBJ2-7; D is unresolved. The CDR3 loop spans 12 amino acids. In germline, CDR1 is SGHRS, CDR2 YFSETQ. V lost 2 bases and J 7 bases, leaving 10 bases between the germline ends. In DNA, the CDR3 is TGCGCCAGCAGCTTTGGAAGGAATGAGCAGTACTTC. It codes for CASSFGRNEQYF.

The CDR3 DNA reads TGTGCCAGCAATTCTAACAGGGAAAGCTACGAGCAGTACTTC. Encoded protein: CASNSNRESYEQYF. The genes are TRBV7-2 and TRBJ2-7; weak D call: TRBD1 (6 bases). With 7 bases removed from V and 3 bases from J, the gap between germline ends came to 16 bases. Per germline, CDR1 SGHTA and CDR2 FQGNSA. The CDR3 loop spans 14 amino acids. The whole variable domain, filled in from reference TRBV7-2 and TRBJ2-7, reads GAGVSQSPSNKVTEKGKDVELRCDPISGHTALYWYRQSLGQGLEFLIYFQGNSAPDKSGLPSDRFSAERTGGSVSTLTIQRTQQEDSAVYLCASNSNRESYEQYFGPGTRLTVT.

As to this clonotype: Being one base from a much bigger clone, this may be a read error. The rearrangement uses TRBV20-1 and TRBJ2-3; a possible D gene is TRBD2 (6 bases). This CDR3 has 14 amino acids. Germline V lookup: CDR1 DFQATT, CDR2 SNEGSKA (reference sequence). This chain's CDR3 is CSTRVWEGTDTQYF. CDR3 nucleotides: TGCAGTACTAGAGTTTGGGAGGGCACAGATACGCAGTATTTT.

Details on this clonotype: One base away lies a much larger clone, so this may be a sequencing read error. CDR3 in DNA: TGCAGTATGTCCGGGACTAGCTACGAGCAGTACTTC. Protein: CSMSGTSYEQYF. This chain links TRBV20-1 with TRBJ2-7; TRBD2 matches at 8 bases. The V and J ends lost 8 bases and 3 bases, in that order; junction bases with no gene match: 6. CDR3 length equals 12 residues. The germline gives CDR1 DFQATT, CDR2 SNEGSKA (reference sequence).

This chain links TRBV9 with TRBJ1-6, with 7 bases aligning to TRBD1. CDR1 is SGDLS and CDR2 is YYNGEE in the germline V gene. J gave up 3 bases and V 3 bases, and 3 bases lay outside the gene matches. This CDR3 is 15 amino acids long. CDR3 residues: CASSARDSYNSPLHF. CDR3 sequence (DNA): TGTGCCAGCAGCGCCCGGGACAGCTATAATTCACCCCTCCACTTT.

The rearrangement links TRBV11-2 to TRBJ2-7; 9 bases agree with TRBD2. V was pared by 0 bases and J by 6 bases, with 12 bases of the junction left unmatched. Per the germline V gene, CDR1 is SGHAT and CDR2 is FQNNGV. The CDR3 has 17 amino acids. The DNA for the CDR3 is TGTGCCAGCAGCTTAGATCCGCGGGTAGCGGGAGTTGGCGAGCAGTACTTC. This translates into CASSLDPRVAGVGEQYF.

This clonotype has just a few counts. The chain uses TRBV11-3 and TRBJ2-1; 11 bases map to TRBD2. V shed 4 bases, J shed 5 bases, and the junction held 7 bases outside the gene matches. The germline V gene has CDR1 SGHNT and CDR2 YENEEA. The CDR3 is 16 residues long. The CDR3 sequence: CASSSRGSGRDNEQFF. For the CDR3, the DNA is TGTGCCAGCAGCTCCCGGGGTAGCGGGAGGGACAATGAGCAGTTCTTC. Using reference TRBV11-3 and TRBJ2-1 for the parts outside the CDR3, the full variable domain is EAGVVQSPRYKIIEKKQPVAFWCNPISGHNTLYWYLQNLGQGPELLIRYENEEAVDDSQLPKDRFSAERLKGVDSTLKIQPAELGDSAVYLCASSSRGSGRDNEQFFGPGTRLTVL.

Only a few counts were recorded for this clonotype. CDR3 loop: CASSPLRRGGELFF. The CDR3 DNA sequence: TGTGCCAGCAGCCCCTTGAGACGGGGCGGGGAGCTGTTTTTT. The chain employs TRBV7-2 and TRBJ2-2, with a possible D match to TRBD2 (5 bases). The germline CDR1 and CDR2 sequences are SGHTA and FQGNSA. V was pared by 5 bases and J by 7 bases, with 14 bases between. This CDR3 contains 14 residues.

In this sample, this clonotype turned up a few times. The genes are TRBV7-2 and TRBJ2-1, with 7 bases fitting TRBD1. With 6 bases clipped from V and 3 bases from J, the junction kept 20 bases outside the gene matches. From germline, CDR1 is SGHTA and CDR2 FQGNSA. The CDR3 runs 19 residues. The DNA for the CDR3 is TGTGCCAGCAGTCGTCCCCCCAAACCCGGGACAGTTATCTACAATGAGCAGTTCTTC. Its translation is CASSRPPKPGTVIYNEQFF.